The entry below gives a single TCR beta chain sequence along with its context. This clone's antigen is unknown. It has no much larger one-base neighbor in the sample; base qualities were not kept. The sample is drawn from a study of T cell responses to AZD1222 COVID-19 vaccine (dated by TCRdb to the early 2020s). In terms of the full investigation: AZD1222 recipients whose second dose came at about 4 weeks and those whose second dose came at about 12 weeks were combined into one group, since spike-specific TCR depth and breadth did not differ between the two schedules. TCR sequencing covered more than 230 trial participants: 207 given two doses of AZD1222 and approximately 25 given two doses of MenACWY control vaccine. Trial participants were enrolled by age into subgroups of 18-55, 56-69 and 70-plus years, and approximately 150, 30 and 60 TCR-sequenced participants, respectively, were included in these subgroups. Overall study outcomes, separate from this receptor: Participants were mostly white British, with more females than males. The authors suggested clonal diversity may have been underestimated. A significant rise in spike-specific TCR breadth and depth was observed after two AZD1222 doses relative to day 0 and relative to MenACWY recipients. The whole spike protein was spanned by vaccine-associated CD4 TCRs, and dominant responses were seen in regions 160-218 and 743-854. Because no day 14 peak-response samples were available, repertoires were characterized only after the peak T cell response. Only six AZD1222 recipients were SARS-CoV-2 seropositive at baseline, limiting conclusions about previously exposed vaccinees. The 56-69-year group was small, and its depth increase did not reach significance, likely because of low power. Nearly half of unique spike-specific TCRs reportedly recognized epitopes outside regions mutated in the B.1.351 and B.1.1.7 variants.

This specimen's time point label, per the study, means: baseline before first vaccination. The vaccinee samples were drawn from two UK trials, COV001 and COV002, one of which was a single-blind randomized controlled phase 2/3 trial testing AZD1222 (ChAdOx1 nCoV-19) in healthy adults. For TCRbeta chain sequencing, PBMC samples from trial participants were taken at day 0 and at day 28 after the second dose. The CDR3 regions of human TCRbeta chains were subjected to immunosequencing. In the authors' own workflow: Repertoire TCRs were checked for matches against a reference library of SARS-CoV-2-specific TCRs that had been generated using the MIRA antigen-specificity platform. Breadth meant the fraction of unique TCRs that were SARS-CoV-2-associated, whereas depth meant the fraction of total T cells that were SARS-CoV-2-associated. Using the MIRA data, each spike-specific TCR was assigned both to the spike region to which the TCR was reactive and to a CD4 or CD8 class. Log10-transformed breadth and depth values were compared by one-way ANOVA with Sidak's multiple comparisons tests. TCRdb carries this immuneACCESS record with in-frame sequences only. Its versions omit some clonotypes, under half of them owing to an unresolved V gene in the studies checked, with the rest unexplained. V and J calls and clone size come straight from that table; D and trimming were deduced from the DNA. The sample contains around 150,000 clones, around nine tenths of them found a single time. 1.5% to 2% of the sample belongs to the ten largest clones.

Measured from the cysteine to the phenylalanine, the CDR3 is 17 residues long. Here the CDR3 DNA is all that survives: 51 bases in frame from base 1. The junction shows trimming of 4 bases on V and 4 bases on J, and the gene matches do not reach 9 bases of it. From the germline V gene, CDR1 is LGHNA and CDR2 is YSLEER. Sequenced material: peripheral blood, taken on day 0 of AZD1222 vaccination. The sequence was collected from an adult in good health. The chain joins TRBV4-3 to TRBJ2-1; 11 bases in the middle match TRBD2. The CDR3 protein sequence reads: CASSRDQIAGGYNEQFF. The nucleotides are TGCGCCAGCAGCCGGGATCAGATAGCGGGGGGGTACAATGAGCAGTTCTTC.